This TCR beta chain was recovered during a study of identical twins. Every donor was a healthy Caucasian. Overall study results and limits: Conclusions relied on cross-sectional statistical analysis, not following the same donors.

CDR3 size: 17 residues. The V gene's germline CDR1 is SNHLY and CDR2 FYNNEI. V lost 2 bases, J lost 5 bases, and 12 bases stayed unmatched. This clonotype has only a few counts. Its antigen is unknown. Unique molecular identifiers were present on the cDNA, and a universal primer site came from template switching. Each CDR3 protein gets one entry after TCRdb re-called the 5' RACE reads with MiXCR. The data hold around 220,000 distinct CDR3 sequences, with over 9.5% observed a single time. This chain uses TRBV2 with TRBJ2-7; 10 bases are a match to TRBD2. The receptor comes from a man aged 50 to 60 in good health. Sequencing was performed on memory T cells sorted from blood. The CDR3 loop reads CASSELPLAGGGHEQYF. The CDR3 nucleotides are TGTGCCAGCAGTGAACTGCCTTTAGCGGGAGGCGGCCACGAGCAGTACTTC. Combining the CDR3 with reference TRBV2 and TRBJ2-7 gives the whole variable domain EPEVTQTPSHQVTQMGQEVILRCVPISNHLYFYWYRQILGQKVEFLVSFYNNEISEKSEIFDDQFSVERPDGSNFTLKIRSTKLEDSAMYFCASSELPLAGGGHEQYFGPGTRLTVT.